This record covers a single TCR beta chain. This specimen comes from a study of blood T cell repertoires in COVID-19. The CDR3 spans 16 residues. The germline V gene encodes CDR1 LGHDT and CDR2 YNNKEL (reference sequence). Trimming left V 4 bases short and J 4 bases short, with 19 bases between. TCRdb's copy holds only in-frame clones and misses some; the assay was immunoSEQ multiplex PCR. The sample lists about 200,000 clones; roughly 80% were seen once. J is TRBJ1-1 and V is TRBV3-1 (or the pseudogene TRBV3-2); no clear D gene. The TCR comes from a woman aged 45-65 years who had been exposed to COVID-19. The sequencing sample was made of PBMCs or T cells enriched from blood (not recorded which). The CDR3 bases are TGTGCCAGCAGCCCGTCGAGGAGGGTTTGGGGCACTGAAGCTTTCTTT. This codes for CASSPSRRVWGTEAFF.